This T cell receptor (beta chain) was identified during a study of shared T cell receptors in the human thymus (dated by TCRdb to 2020 to 2022). About the full investigation: The study examined how self-reactive, shared T-cell receptor alpha chains are generated in the human thymus.

Library creation used the immunoSEQ multiplex PCR assay. Drawn from immuneACCESS, this table holds only the in-frame rearrangements with V and J called that TCRdb kept. Clones are partly lost; checked studies trace under half to an unresolved V gene and leave the rest unexplained. A total of 720,000 or so clones appear in this sample, 70% to 90% of them only once. 0.0095% to 0.011% of the sample comes from the top ten. From the germline V gene, CDR1 is MNHNS and CDR2 is SASEGT. From cysteine to phenylalanine, the CDR3 is 15 amino acids long. Only the CDR3 part of the read is kept: 45 bases, read in frame from the first base. V is shortened by 0 bases, J by 2 bases, and the region joining them spans 10 bases. With respect to this clone: What antigen it recognizes has not been identified. Within one base of it there is no much larger clone, and no base qualities were kept.

A further study also used this sample, focusing on human thymus T cells. As noted in the second study: The donors were immunologically healthy infants in Finland who had open corrective cardiac surgery for congenital heart defects. Thymus tissue was obtained as surgical resects removed during corrective cardiac surgery. Usage of V and J gene segments appeared to be biased in both the thymic and the peripheral blood repertoires. The related research found that thymic TCR repertoires overlapped highly between unrelated individuals. The study described the TCR alpha and beta repertoires in about eight infant thymus samples and a few matching peripheral blood samples. The infant donors were roughly 6 to 250 days old, and the cohort included roughly six males and a couple of females. Thymocytes were freed from the tissue by mechanical means and kept at -70 degrees C as pellets of roughly 8.5-31 million cells. A QIAsymphony instrument was used to extract genomic DNA from frozen cell pellets. The immunoSEQ multiplex PCR assay was used to amplify the TCRB and TCRAD loci from a standardized amount of quality-controlled genomic DNA. Amplicons spanned the V(D)J region at a length sufficient to cover the CDR3 and identify V and J genes. Amplicon sequencing was performed on an Illumina platform through the commercial immunoSEQ service. Primer bias and sequencing errors were corrected as previously described, and TCRAD and TCRB were defined on the basis of the IMGT database. immunoSEQ Analyzer 3.0 and VDJTools were used for repertoire analysis, which covered basic statistics, V/J segment usage, diversity estimates, rarefaction and pairwise overlap. Diversity was estimated with Chao1, ChaoE, Efron-Thisted, Shannon and inverse Simpson indices, and also on datasets down-sampled to the smallest sample. Repertoire overlap was determined by strict matching of CDR3 nucleotide sequence, V gene and J gene, and Jaccard-based multidimensional scaling clustering was applied. Thymus samples yielded on average about 810,000 unique TCRB clonotypes, compared with around 84,000 from blood samples.

Recombination joined TRBV6-1 with TRBJ2-5; no confident D gene assignment can be made. This receptor was taken from a girl under three years old with a congenital heart defect. Donor details come from another sample of the same person, matched by shared clones. Material for sequencing was thymocytes. The CDR3: CASSEAAANQETQYF. The nucleotides are TGTGCCAGCAGTGAAGCCGCGGCGAATCAAGAGACCCAGTACTTC.